This T cell receptor (beta chain) was recorded in a study of shared T cell receptors in the human thymus. V was trimmed by 4 bases and J by 7 bases, leaving 8 bases between them. Germline lookup yields CDR1 MDHEN and CDR2 SYDVKM. The CDR3 runs to 12 residues. Method: immunoSEQ multiplex PCR; TCRdb's copy keeps in-frame clones and lacks some. Of about 660,000 clones listed, around 87% are singletons. These data also formed part of another study, on human thymus T cells. From that second work: Donors were healthy Finnish babies undergoing corrective operations for congenital heart defects. Thymic samples were excised during corrective heart operations.

This receptor was taken from a boy under two years old with a congenital heart defect. The rearrangement links TRBV28 to TRBJ1-5; D is undetermined. Specimen: thymocytes. The DNA of the CDR3 is TGTGCCAGCAGTTCCCAACTCCAGCCCCAGCATTTT. It translates to CASSSQLQPQHF.